The 13 T cell receptor beta chains listed next were all sequenced from one sample in a study of T cell clonotyping in hematopoietic cell transplantation. TCRdb's table, derived via immunoSEQ multiplex PCR, lists solely in-frame clones and lacks some. Of tens of thousands of clones in the sample, 85% were seen once. As for time point: recipient sample about 28 days before transplant, after cytoreduction. Sequenced material: peripheral blood mononuclear cells, taken before stem cell transplant. Receptor source: a man aged 60 to 75 with acute myeloid leukemia. Some clones in this sample may be carry-over from other donors' samples.

The chain employs TRBV5-1 and TRBJ2-7, with D perhaps matching TRBD1 (7 bases). CDR3 length equals 15 residues. CDR1 is SGHRS, CDR2 YFSETQ, per germline. The ends were cut back, 2 bases at V and 3 bases at J, with 15 bases in the middle. The CDR3 region has the DNA TGCGCCAGCAGCTTAGGGGGGACAGCCCTCTACGAGCAGTACTTC. It codes for CASSLGGTALYEQYF.

V is TRBV11-3 and J is TRBJ2-7, with 8 bases that match TRBD1. This CDR3 has 13 residues. J was trimmed by 2 bases and V by 5 bases; bases with no gene match: 2. Germline CDR1 is SGHNT and CDR2 is YENEEA. The CDR3 is CASSSRGPYEQYF. Written as DNA, the CDR3 is TGTGCCAGCAGCAGCAGGGGGCCCTACGAGCAGTACTTC.

This clone was seen once. The CDR3 sequence: CASSQPSETQYF. The DNA for the CDR3 is TGTGCCAGCAGTCAACCGTCCGAGACCCAGTACTTC. The chain couples TRBV27 to TRBJ2-5; D is undetermined. V was trimmed by 5 bases and J by 5 bases, leaving 9 bases between them. This CDR3 is built from 12 residues. The germline V gene encodes CDR1 MNHEY and CDR2 SMNVEV (reference sequence).

This sequence joins TRBV6-6 and TRBJ2-7; D unresolved. The CDR3 consists of 13 residues. Germline V gene data show CDR1 as MNHNY and CDR2 as SVGAGI (reference sequence). V lost 6 bases, J lost 0 bases, and 9 bases lay in between. CDR3 sequence reads: CASRSGFSYEQYF. In nucleotides, the CDR3 is TGTGCCAGCAGGTCCGGGTTCTCCTACGAGCAGTACTTC.

The chain employs TRBV30 and TRBJ1-1, with D possibly being TRBD1 (5 bases). Germline V gene sequence: CDR1 GTSNPN, CDR2 SVGIG (reference sequence). The CDR3 has 11 amino acids. The V end was cut by 7 bases, the J end by 4 bases, with 10 bases between. The CDR3 spells CASPGTTEAFF. In DNA, the CDR3 is TGTGCCTCTCCAGGGACCACTGAAGCTTTCTTT.

This chain joins TRBV4-3 and TRBJ1-1; D call uncertain. Trimming cost V 4 bases and J 1 base, with 13 bases left between them. The CDR3 is made up of 15 amino acids. The germline V gene has CDR1 LGHNA and CDR2 YSLEER. CDR3: CASSPARLQNTEAFF. The CDR3 DNA is TGCGCCAGCAGCCCGGCCAGACTCCAGAACACTGAAGCTTTCTTT.

V and J are TRBV4-3 and TRBJ2-7; D is perhaps TRBD2 (5 bases). Germline lookup yields CDR1 LGHNA and CDR2 YSLEER. The V gene lost 3 bases and the J gene lost 4 bases, with 16 bases spanning the gap. The CDR3 has 15 amino acids. The CDR3 nucleotides read TGCGCCAGCAGCCACTATGGAGGAACGGGGTACGAGCAGTACTTC. This sequence encodes CASSHYGGTGYEQYF.

In regard to this clone: One end of the junction is discordant with germline, which a read error may explain. The V gene is TRBV19, the J gene TRBJ1-2; D is possibly TRBD1 (5 bases). Germline CDR1 reads LNHDA; CDR2 reads SQIVND (reference sequence). CDR3 length: 16 amino acids. CDR3 protein: CASSLDSTPSNYGYTF. The CDR3 region has the DNA TGTGCCAGTAGTCTAGACAGTACGCCCTCTAACTATGGCTACACCTTC.

The CDR3 region is CASSLEWVTVNNEQFF. CDR3 coding DNA: TGCGCCAGCAGCTTGGAGTGGGTGACAGTAAACAATGAGCAGTTCTTC. The chain recombines TRBV5-1 with TRBJ2-1, with D possibly matching TRBD1 (5 bases). V was cut by 0 bases and J by 5 bases, with 15 bases left in between. CDR3 length: 16 residues. From germline, CDR1 is SGHRS and CDR2 YFSETQ.

CDR3 in DNA: TGTGCCAGCAGCGGTTCGGGGGCTAATGAAAAACTGTTTTTT. This encodes CASSGSGANEKLFF. The genes are TRBV5-6 and TRBJ1-4; TRBD1 is a possible D gene (5 bases). This CDR3 region has 14 residues. The V gene lost 4 bases and the J gene lost 3 bases, with 10 bases spanning the gap. Germline V gene lookup returns CDR1 SGHDT and CDR2 YYEEEE.

The chain joins TRBV7-3 to TRBJ1-1, with TRBD1 matching 7 bases. The CDR3 has 14 residues. Germline values: CDR1 SGHTA, CDR2 FQGTGA. V was pared by 5 bases and J by 6 bases, with 9 bases of the junction left unmatched. CDR3 coding DNA: TGTGCCAGCAGCCCCCTAGGGGGCGCCTCTGAAGCTTTCTTT. The encoded protein is CASSPLGGASEAFF. Supplemented by reference TRBV7-3 and TRBJ1-1, the full variable domain reads GAGVSQTPSNKVTEKGKYVELRCDPISGHTALYWYRQSLGQGPEFLIYFQGTGAADDSGLPNDRFFAVRPEGSVSTLKIQRTERGDSAVYLCASSPLGGASEAFFGQGTRLTVV.

The genes are TRBV27 and TRBJ2-7; no clear D gene. V lost 8 bases and J lost 0, with 11 bases in between. The CDR3 runs to 13 residues. Germline lookup yields CDR1 MNHEY and CDR2 SMNVEV (reference sequence). CDR3 loop: CASSTRFSYEQYF. The CDR3 nucleotides are TGTGCCAGCTCCACACGATTCTCCTACGAGCAGTACTTC.

V is TRBV28 and J is TRBJ2-7; D gene unclear. Trimming cost V 7 bases and J 2 bases, with 6 bases left between them. Germline lookup yields CDR1 MDHEN and CDR2 SYDVKM. The CDR3 has 11 residues. CDR3 region: CASNGAYEQYF. The CDR3 DNA is TGTGCCAGCAATGGGGCCTACGAGCAGTACTTC.